One sample yielded the 10 T cell receptor beta chains listed below, sequenced in a study of blood T cell repertoires in COVID-19. Assay used: immunoSEQ multiplex PCR; TCRdb lists only in-frame clones, some missing. Of around 110,000 clones detected, around four fifths appear once; the ten largest clones hold about 2.2%. The specimen sequenced was peripheral blood. The receptor set was obtained from a man aged 30 to 45 with acute or convalescent COVID-19.

The chain has TRBV6-2 or TRBV6-3 and TRBJ2-1; D might be TRBD2 (6 bases). The CDR3 length is 18 residues. The germline V gene has CDR1 MNHEY and CDR2 SVGEGT. Trimming removed 2 bases at V and 8 bases at J, with 25 bases between. This CDR3 reads CASSYPSGVSAWQYEQFF. As DNA, the CDR3 is TGTGCCAGCAGTTACCCCTCGGGAGTGAGCGCCTGGCAGTATGAGCAGTTCTTC.

The chain links TRBV7-2 to TRBJ2-1, with D possibly matching TRBD2 (6 bases). This CDR3 is built from 14 residues. CDR1 is SGHTA and CDR2 is FQGNSA in the germline V gene. With 5 bases removed from V and 6 bases from J, the gap between germline ends came to 14 bases. The CDR3 DNA is TGTGCCAGCAGCGCGGGGATCCAGGGCAATGAGCAGTTCTTC. It codes for CASSAGIQGNEQFF.

The sample holds a few counts of this clone. V is TRBV5-4 and J is TRBJ2-7; D perhaps matches TRBD1 (6 bases). The CDR3 length is 13 residues. Germline CDR1 SGHNT, CDR2 YYREEE (reference sequence). The ends were cut back, 3 bases at V and 3 bases at J, with 10 bases in the middle. The chain's CDR3 is CASSWGPHYEQYF. The DNA for the CDR3 is TGTGCCAGCAGCTGGGGGCCGCACTACGAGCAGTACTTC.

The V call is TRBV2, the J call TRBJ2-1; D gene unclear. V was pared by 3 bases and J by 6 bases, with 15 bases between. This CDR3 has 15 amino acids. Germline V gives CDR1 SNHLY, CDR2 FYNNEI. The CDR3 DNA sequence: TGTGCCAGCAGTGAGAATAGCCTCTCGGGCAATGAGCAGTTCTTC. Translation: CASSENSLSGNEQFF.

The chain carries TRBV5-5 and TRBJ1-4, with D tentatively TRBD1 (6 bases). The CDR3 extends over 14 amino acids. CDR1 SGHKS and CDR2 YYEKEE come from the germline V gene (reference sequence). Trimming cost V 4 bases and J 5 bases, with 12 bases left between them. The CDR3 coding sequence is TGTGCCAGCAGCCTTTACGGACAGAATGAAAAACTGTTTTTT. Residues: CASSLYGQNEKLFF.

This clone was detected only once. DNA for the CDR3: TGTGCCAGCAGCCTTCGACCCAAAGCACTAGCGGGAGGTCCGAGCTCCTACGAGCAGTACGTC. It specifies CASSLRPKALAGGPSSYEQYV. This chain joins TRBV21-1 and TRBJ2-7; no check of the table's D call, TRBD2, against the DNA was made. TRBV21-1 is reported as a pseudogene. The CDR3 runs to 21 residues.

This clone was observed once. The chain recombines TRBV11-2 with TRBJ2-7, with D perhaps matching TRBD2 (6 bases). Trimming left V 1 base short and J 1 base short, with 11 bases between. This CDR3 is 15 amino acids long. Germline CDR1 SGHAT, CDR2 FQNNGV. CDR3 bases: TGTGCCAGCAGCTTAGCGGCCGGGGGTTCCTACGAGCAGTACTTC. It codes for CASSLAAGGSYEQYF.

V gene TRBV5-4 combines with J gene TRBJ2-7, with 8 nucleotides matching TRBD1. CDR3 length: 14 amino acids. V lost 2 bases and J lost 4; bases outside the gene matches: 5. Germline CDR1 is SGHNT and CDR2 is YYREEE (reference sequence). CDR3 in DNA: TGTGCCAGCAGCTTCTCTCACAGGGGGTACGAGCAGTACTTC. Translating gives CASSFSHRGYEQYF.

The chain is built from TRBV10-1 and TRBJ1-5, with 7 positions matching TRBD1. The trim removed 4 bases at V and 2 bases at J, leaving 2 bases unmatched. Germline CDR1 is WNHNN and CDR2 is SYGVQD (reference sequence). The length of the CDR3 is 14 residues. The CDR3: CASSGDRGNQPQHF. CDR3 sequence (DNA): TGCGCCAGCAGTGGGGACAGAGGCAATCAGCCCCAGCATTTT.

This chain's CDR3 is CASSAGTSGIGEQFF. The CDR3 nucleotides read TGTGCCAGCAGTGCCGGGACTAGCGGGATTGGTGAGCAGTTCTTC. The chain uses TRBV2 and TRBJ2-1; TRBD2 matches at 13 bases. The CDR3 covers 15 residues. Losses at the gene ends were 4 bases for V and 9 bases for J; bases not matched to a gene: 6. Germline V CDR1 and CDR2: SNHLY, FYNNEI.